This T cell receptor beta chain was obtained from a study of blood T cell repertoires in COVID-19. Whole-study context: T cells, B-cell-depleted T cells, or PBMCs provided the cDNA or gDNA that served as material.

The table came from immunoSEQ multiplex PCR; TCRdb's copy has only in-frame clones and leaves some out. The sample holds roughly 83,000 clones, around 90% seen once. The CDR3 covers 16 residues. CDR1 SGHTA and CDR2 FQGTGA come from the germline V gene. Germline trimming cut 1 base from V and 4 bases from J; bases unmatched to any gene: 8. The TCR was taken from an elderly man with active or convalescent COVID-19. V is TRBV7-3 and J is TRBJ2-7; 9 bases align to TRBD1. Input material: peripheral blood. In nucleotides, the CDR3 is TGTGCCAGCAGCTTAAATACCCGGGACAGGGTATACGAGCAGTACGTC. This sequence encodes CASSLNTRDRVYEQYV.